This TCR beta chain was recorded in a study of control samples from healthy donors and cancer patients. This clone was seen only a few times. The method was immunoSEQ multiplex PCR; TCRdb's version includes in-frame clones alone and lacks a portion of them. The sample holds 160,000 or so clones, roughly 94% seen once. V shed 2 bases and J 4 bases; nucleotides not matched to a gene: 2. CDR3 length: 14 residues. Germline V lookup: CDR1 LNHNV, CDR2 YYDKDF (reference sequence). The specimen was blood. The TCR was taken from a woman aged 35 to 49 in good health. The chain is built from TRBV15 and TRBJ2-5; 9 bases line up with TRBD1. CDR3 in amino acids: CATSRTGGGETQYF. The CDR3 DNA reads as TGTGCCACCAGCAGAACAGGGGGCGGAGAGACCCAGTACTTC. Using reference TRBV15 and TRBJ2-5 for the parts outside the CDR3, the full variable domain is DAMVIQNPRYQVTQFGKPVTLSCSQTLNHNVMYWYQQKSSQAPKLLFHYYDKDFNNEADTPDNFQSRRPNTSFCFLDIRSPGLGDTAMYLCATSRTGGGETQYFGPGTRLLVL.